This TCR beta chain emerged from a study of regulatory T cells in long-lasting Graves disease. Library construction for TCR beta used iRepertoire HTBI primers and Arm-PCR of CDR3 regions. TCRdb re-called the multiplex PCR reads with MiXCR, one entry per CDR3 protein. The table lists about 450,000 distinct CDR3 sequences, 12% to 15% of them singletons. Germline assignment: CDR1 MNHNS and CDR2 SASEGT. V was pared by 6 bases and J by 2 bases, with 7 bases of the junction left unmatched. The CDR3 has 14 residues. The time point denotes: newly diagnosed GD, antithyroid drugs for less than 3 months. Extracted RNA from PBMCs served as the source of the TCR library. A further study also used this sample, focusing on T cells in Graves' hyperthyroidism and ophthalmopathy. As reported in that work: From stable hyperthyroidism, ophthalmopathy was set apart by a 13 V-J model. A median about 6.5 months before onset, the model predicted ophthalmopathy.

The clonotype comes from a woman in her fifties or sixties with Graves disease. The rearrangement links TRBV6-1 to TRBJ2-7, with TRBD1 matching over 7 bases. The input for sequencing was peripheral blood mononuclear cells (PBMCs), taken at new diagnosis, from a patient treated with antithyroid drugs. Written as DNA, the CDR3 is TGTGCCAGCAGCCTGACAGGGAATACCTACGAGCAGTACTTC. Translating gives CASSLTGNTYEQYF.